This TCR beta chain was found in a study of T cells after yellow fever vaccination. Findings and caveats of the study: A small proportion of clonotypes was detected in both the CD4 and CD8 compartments. A large majority of primary-vaccination clones showed up again after the booster (around 95% CD4, 75% to 90% CD8).

In its sample, this clonotype was seen a few times. Its specificity is unknown. A 5'RACE template-switching step, the method used to make TCR cDNA, added a universal primer site and UMIs. TCRdb processed the 5' RACE reads anew with MiXCR; each CDR3 protein has one entry. The data contain a few hundred thousand distinct CDR3 sequences, 6.5% to 8.5% of them singletons. This CDR3 contains 13 residues. The chain uses TRBV21-1 and TRBJ1-3. TRBV21-1 is tagged as a pseudogene. This clonotype was sampled from a man aged 25-40 years who received the YFV17D yellow fever vaccine. The material was CD4+ T cells sorted from PBMCs, obtained 15 days after the yellow fever booster vaccination. The CDR3 region has the DNA TGTGCCAGCACCTCCAAACGTGGAAACACCATATATTTT. It encodes CASTSKRGNTIYF.